This is a list of T cell receptor beta chains from one sample in a study of metastatic and nonmetastatic thyroid tumors. With MiXCR, TCRdb called clones anew from the PCR reads. The table shows about 64,000 clones, with under 5% occurring only once. Sequenced: blood. All receptors derive from a female donor with papillary thyroid cancer or a benign thyroid nodule (not recorded which). Some clones in this sample may be carry-over from other donors' samples. The CDR3 runs from the conserved cysteine through the conserved F or W. D genes are given only for firm matches. Expanded clones are given a class, and other clones once, few, many or no size at all.

J gene	clone size	D gene	V gene	CDR3 protein	CDR3 DNA
TRBJ2-5	many	-	TRBV11-3	CASSFGSQETQYF	TGTGCCAGCAGCTTCGGTAGCCAAGAGACCCAGTACTTC
TRBJ2-1	few	TRBD2	TRBV9	CASSVGGRGYNEQFF	TGTGCCAGCAGCGTAGGTGGGAGGGGTTACAATGAGCAGTTCTTC
TRBJ2-1	many	-	TRBV2	CASSALQGHNEQFF	TGTGCCAGCAGTGCACTTCAGGGGCACAATGAGCAGTTCTTC
TRBJ1-1	many	-	TRBV6-5	CASSYLVNTEAFF	TGTGCCAGCAGTTACTTGGTGAACACTGAAGCTTTCTTT
TRBJ1-2	many	-	TRBV28	CASSLEGTRARRSYTF	TGTGCCAGCAGTTTAGAGGGGACCAGGGCAAGGAGGAGCTACACCTTC
TRBJ2-2	many	-	TRBV5-8	CASSSRPQEDTGELFF	TGTGCCAGCAGCTCACGTCCGCAGGAAGACACCGGGGAGCTGTTTTTT
TRBJ1-4	many	TRBD1	TRBV2	CASSPGTGDEKLFF	TGTGCCAGCAGCCCCGGGACAGGGGATGAAAAACTGTTTTTT
TRBJ1-5	-	-	TRBV6-2/TRBV6-3	CASGPSGQHF	TGTGCCAGCGGTCCGTCAGGCCAGCATTTT
TRBJ1-1	-	-	TRBV20-1	CSARDLLGPTEAFF	TGCAGTGCTAGAGATCTGTTGGGGCCCACTGAAGCTTTCTTT
TRBJ2-7	many	TRBD2	TRBV11-2	CASSFPPGGTYEQYF	TGTGCCAGCAGCTTCCCCCCGGGAGGCACCTACGAGCAGTACTTC
TRBJ2-1	many	-	TRBV12-3/TRBV12-4	CASSFGGGRFNEQFF	TGTGCCAGCAGTTTTGGGGGGGGGCGCTTTAATGAGCAGTTCTTC
TRBJ2-5	many	-	TRBV2	CASGGGRQETQYF	TGTGCCAGCGGGGGGGGCAGACAAGAGACCCAGTACTTC
TRBJ2-1	-	-	TRBV12-3/TRBV12-4	CASRTRLEGGEQFF	TGTGCCAGCAGGACCCGGCTAGAGGGAGGTGAGCAGTTCTTC
TRBJ2-1	-	TRBD1	TRBV6-1	CASSEGQGGFFNEQFF	TGTGCCAGCAGTGAAGGACAAGGGGGCTTCTTCAATGAGCAGTTCTTC
TRBJ1-2	-	TRBD1	TRBV27	CASSFQGANGYTF	TGTGCCAGCAGTTTCCAGGGGGCTAATGGCTACACCTTC
TRBJ2-5	many	-	TRBV6-2/TRBV6-3	CASSYLGQQETQYF	TGTGCCAGCAGTTACCTCGGACAGCAAGAGACCCAGTACTTC
TRBJ2-5	many	-	TRBV11-2	CASSLEVLGETQYF	TGTGCCAGCAGCTTAGAGGTACTCGGGGAGACCCAGTACTTC
TRBJ1-1	many	TRBD1	TRBV3-1	CASSQDWTGNTEAFF	TGTGCCAGCAGCCAAGACTGGACAGGGAACACTGAAGCTTTCTTT
TRBJ1-4	few	-	TRBV6-1	CASSEKVRAWWDEKLFF	TGTGCCAGCAGTGAAAAAGTGCGAGCATGGTGGGATGAAAAACTGTTTTTT
TRBJ2-1	many	-	TRBV14	CASSQEQGDYNEQFF	TGTGCCAGCAGCCAAGAACAGGGAGACTACAATGAGCAGTTCTTC
TRBJ2-5	-	TRBD2	TRBV4-1	CASSSGTSQETQYF	TGCGCCAGCAGCTCAGGGACTAGCCAAGAGACCCAGTACTTC
TRBJ1-2	many	-	TRBV6-1	CASSGTGGPASGYTF	TGTGCCAGCAGTGGGACGGGGGGCCCAGCGTCCGGCTACACCTTC
TRBJ2-2	-	-	TRBV2	CASMGATWELFF	TGTGCCAGCATGGGGGCTACCTGGGAGCTGTTTTTT
TRBJ1-3	many	-	TRBV5-5	CASSLKSDISGNTIYF	TGTGCCAGCAGCTTGAAGTCAGATATCTCTGGAAACACCATATATTTT
TRBJ2-7	many	-	TRBV19	CASSIGGGTVIYEQYF	TGTGCCAGTAGTATAGGAGGTGGGACGGTGATCTACGAGCAGTACTTC
TRBJ2-7	many	-	TRBV5-1	CASSLALEGREQYF	TGCGCCAGCAGCTTGGCCTTAGAGGGTCGCGAGCAGTACTTC
TRBJ1-1	many	-	TRBV24-1	CATSGGRSTEAFF	TGTGCCACCAGTGGCGGCCGGAGCACTGAAGCTTTCTTT
TRBJ2-7	many	-	TRBV20-1	CSASPTGSGGQYF	TGCAGTGCTAGCCCTACCGGGAGCGGCGGGCAGTACTTC
TRBJ2-7	-	-	TRBV28	CTSRHARRGGRAPYEQYF	TGTACCAGCAGACACGCCCGCCGTGGCGGCAGGGCCCCTTACGAGCAGTACTTC
TRBJ2-7	many	TRBD1	TRBV4-1	CASSLTGDPSYEQYF	TGCGCCAGCAGCCTCACAGGGGACCCCTCCTACGAGCAGTACTTC
TRBJ1-5	-	-	TRBV6-1	CASSTVVGGNQPQHF	TGTGCCAGCAGTACGGTGGTCGGAGGAAATCAGCCCCAGCATTTT
TRBJ2-3	many	TRBD1	TRBV20-1	CSATGGAQNTQYF	TGCAGTGCCACAGGGGGCGCCCAAAATACGCAGTATTTT
TRBJ2-2	few	-	TRBV6-5	CASSFGPNTGELFF	TGTGCCAGCAGTTTCGGTCCGAACACCGGGGAGCTGTTTTTT
TRBJ1-1	-	-	TRBV5-6	CASSLQFSGGNTEAFF	TGTGCCAGCAGCTTGCAATTCAGTGGGGGTAACACTGAAGCTTTCTTT
TRBJ2-5	few	-	TRBV5-4	CACSHKTEQETQYF	TGTGCCTGCAGCCATAAAACGGAGCAAGAGACCCAGTACTTC
TRBJ1-4	-	TRBD1	TRBV7-9	CASSLRQGSFEKLVF	TGTGCCAGCAGCTTAAGACAGGGCTCTTTTGAAAAACTGGTTTTT
TRBJ1-5	many	-	TRBV11-2	CASSVRDTQPQHF	TGTGCCAGCAGCGTCCGGGATACTCAGCCCCAGCATTTT
TRBJ1-1	few	-	TRBV12-5	CAKRLSRGGENGLKAFF	TGTGCTAAGAGGTTGTCCCGGGGGGGGGAGAATGGGCTAAAAGCTTTCTTT
TRBJ2-7	many	TRBD2	TRBV5-1	CASSIERGAYEQYF	TGCGCCAGCAGCATCGAACGGGGGGCCTACGAGCAGTACTTC
TRBJ1-2	-	-	TRBV6-1	CASSDLDGTYGYTF	TGTGCCAGCAGTGACCTTGACGGAACCTATGGCTACACCTTC
TRBJ2-7	many	TRBD2	TRBV7-8	CASYPSAGVVHEQYF	TGTGCCAGCTACCCCTCAGCGGGAGTAGTCCACGAGCAGTACTTC
TRBJ2-2	-	-	TRBV18	CASSPTGARVTGELFF	TGTGCCAGCTCACCAACCGGGGCTAGGGTGACCGGGGAGCTGTTTTTT
TRBJ1-4	many	-	TRBV7-9	CASSLRTATNEKLFF	TGTGCCAGCAGCTTAAGGACGGCAACTAATGAAAAACTGTTTTTT
TRBJ1-6	many	TRBD1	TRBV3-1	CASSVTGTGDSPLHF	TGTGCCAGCAGCGTCACCGGGACAGGGGATTCACCCCTCCACTTT
TRBJ2-7	many	TRBD1	TRBV6-1	CASSGTGVAYEQYF	TGTGCCAGCAGTGGGACAGGGGTCGCCTACGAGCAGTACTTC
TRBJ2-2	-	TRBD2	TRBV5-1	CASSLTSGRAGAGELFF	TGCGCCAGCAGCTTGACTAGCGGGAGGGCCGGGGCCGGGGAGCTGTTTTTT
TRBJ1-1	-	-	TRBV11-3	CASSLGGMSTEAFF	TGTGCCAGTAGCTTAGGGGGGATGTCTACTGAAGCTTTCTTT
TRBJ1-5	-	-	TRBV19	CASSTGSAQQPQRF	TGTGCCAGTAGCACCGGGAGTGCCCAACAGCCCCAGCGTTTT
TRBJ2-1	-	-	TRBV12-3/TRBV12-4	CASSEDSSYNEQFF	TGTGCCAGCAGCGAGGATAGCTCCTACAATGAGCAGTTCTTC
TRBJ2-1	many	-	TRBV27	CASSRSRETYNEQFF	TGTGCCAGCAGTCGATCCAGGGAAACGTACAATGAGCAGTTCTTC
TRBJ2-3	few	TRBD1	TRBV28	CASVPSLGTGITDTQYF	TGTGCCAGCGTTCCTAGCTTGGGGACAGGTATCACAGATACGCAGTATTTT
TRBJ1-1	many	TRBD1	TRBV5-1	CASSADRGHTEAFF	TGCGCCAGCAGCGCTGACAGGGGGCACACTGAAGCTTTCTTT
TRBJ1-1	many	TRBD1	TRBV2	CASSGQGEVTEAFF	TGTGCCAGCAGTGGACAGGGGGAGGTCACTGAAGCTTTCTTT
TRBJ2-4	-	-	TRBV12-3/TRBV12-4	CASTMRSTQTPNIQYF	TGTGCCAGCACCATGCGGAGTACCCAGACTCCAAACATTCAGTACTTC